These 10 T cell receptor beta chains originate from one sample sequenced in a study of metastatic and nonmetastatic thyroid tumors. TCRdb re-analyzed the PCR reads using MiXCR. Among under 35,000 clones, 35% were seen once, and the ten largest hold 22%. Not a single patient had been given any form of treatment at any point before undergoing thyroid surgery. Material for sequencing was tumor tissue. Source of these receptors: a female donor with papillary thyroid cancer or a benign thyroid nodule (not recorded which). Some clones in this sample may be carry-over from other donors' samples.

This clone has only a few counts. V gene TRBV27 combines with J gene TRBJ1-4; no reliable D call. V was pared by 3 bases and J by 7 bases, with 12 bases between. This CDR3 has 14 residues. Germline V gives CDR1 MNHEY, CDR2 SMNVEV (reference sequence). The CDR3 DNA reads TGTGCCAGCAGTTTTGGATCGCTCGGTGAAAAACTGTTTTTT. This translates into CASSFGSLGEKLFF. The full variable domain, its missing parts supplied by reference TRBV27 and TRBJ1-4, is EAQVTQNPRYLITVTGKKLTVTCSQNMNHEYMSWYRQDPGLGLRQIYYSMNVEVTDKGDVPEGYKVSRKEKRNFPLILESPSPNQTSLYFCASSFGSLGEKLFFGSGTQLSVL.

The chain employs TRBV5-1 and TRBJ1-2; 10 bases line up with TRBD1. The CDR3 spans 14 residues. V lost 4 bases to trimming and J lost 10 bases; unmatched junction nucleotides: 10. Germline CDR1 and CDR2: SGHRS and YFSETQ. The CDR3 reads CASSPPGQGLSYTF. In nucleotides, the CDR3 is TGCGCCAGCAGCCCCCCGGGACAGGGGTTATCCTACACCTTC.

This clone was detected only a few times. The rearrangement uses TRBV6-2 or TRBV6-3 and TRBJ1-2, with unresolved D. The V end was cut by 5 bases, the J end by 2 bases, with 15 bases between. The CDR3 consists of 15 residues. Germline V gives CDR1 MNHEY, CDR2 SVGEGT. The CDR3: CASSPRDPSNYGYTF. The CDR3 DNA follows: TGTGCCAGCAGTCCCCGGGATCCTTCGAACTATGGCTACACCTTC.

The chain links TRBV4-3 to TRBJ1-6; maybe TRBD1 (5 bases). The germline V gene has CDR1 LGHNA and CDR2 YSLEER. This CDR3 is built from 15 residues. V was pared by 5 bases and J by 9 bases, with 17 bases between. CDR3 loop: CASSEGDGVGSPLHF. CDR3 DNA: TGCGCCAGCAGCGAAGGGGACGGGGTAGGTTCACCCCTCCACTTT.

This clone appeared a few times. J is TRBJ2-1 and V is TRBV12-3 or TRBV12-4; the D is unclear. The length of the CDR3 is 13 residues. Trimming left V 6 bases short and J 6 bases short, with 12 bases between. CDR3 coding DNA: TGTGCCAGCAGACGGACCATCGGCAATGAGCAGTTCTTC. Its translation: CASRRTIGNEQFF.

This clone showed up many times. This sample includes further DNA sequences coding for the same CDR3. J is TRBJ2-2 and V is TRBV28, with 12 bases aligning to TRBD2. The length of the CDR3 is 15 residues. Per germline, CDR1 MDHEN and CDR2 SYDVKM. V lost 3 bases and J lost 7; bases outside the gene matches: 3. CDR3 nucleotides: TGTGCCAGCAGTTTTGGACTAGCGGGGATCGGGGAGCTGTTTTTT. As protein: CASSFGLAGIGELFF.

The rearrangement joins TRBV6-1 to TRBJ1-5, with 8 positions matching TRBD1. The CDR3 spans 14 residues. The germline CDR1 and CDR2 sequences are MNHNS and SASEGT. V lost 4 bases, J lost 7 bases, and 6 bases stayed unmatched. CDR3 DNA: TGTGCCAGCAGTGCAGGGGGCGCTTGGCAGCCCCAGCATTTT. Encoded protein: CASSAGGAWQPQHF.

This clone was counted at least ten times. V and J are TRBV27 and TRBJ1-6, with D possibly matching TRBD1 (6 bases). Trimming removed 3 bases from V and 4 bases from J, with 16 bases in between. In germline, CDR1 is MNHEY, CDR2 SMNVEV (reference sequence). The CDR3 covers 17 residues. This CDR3 is CASSFTGGRWYNSPLHF. CDR3 coding DNA: TGTGCCAGCAGTTTCACGGGGGGCCGATGGTATAATTCACCCCTCCACTTT.

V usage is TRBV6-1 and J usage is TRBJ2-1; D is possibly TRBD2 (6 bases). The CDR3 length is 13 residues. CDR1 and CDR2 from the germline V gene are MNHNS and SASEGT. V lost 10 bases to trimming and J lost 4 bases, with 14 bases between them. The CDR3 loop reads CATLPEGYNEQFF. The CDR3, as DNA: TGTGCCACGCTCCCGGAGGGGTACAATGAGCAGTTCTTC.

This clone showed up just a few times. This chain joins TRBV28 and TRBJ1-3; the D is unclear. V was shortened by 3 bases and J by 4 bases, with 13 bases between the two germline ends. Looked up from germline, CDR1 is MDHEN and CDR2 is SYDVKM. CDR3 length: 15 amino acids. Written as DNA, the CDR3 is TGTGCCAGCAGTTTCAGGAGTTGGATCGGAAACACCATATATTTT. It specifies CASSFRSWIGNTIYF.